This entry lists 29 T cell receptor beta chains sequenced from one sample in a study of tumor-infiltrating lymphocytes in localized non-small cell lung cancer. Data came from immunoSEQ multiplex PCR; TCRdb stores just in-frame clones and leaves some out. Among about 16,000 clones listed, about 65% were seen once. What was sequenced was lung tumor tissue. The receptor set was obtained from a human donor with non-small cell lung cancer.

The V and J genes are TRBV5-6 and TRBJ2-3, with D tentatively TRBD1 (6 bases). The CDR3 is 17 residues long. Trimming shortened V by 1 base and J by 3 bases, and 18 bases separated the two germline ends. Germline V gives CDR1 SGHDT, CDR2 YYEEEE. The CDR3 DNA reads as TGTGCCAGCAGCTTGTCTCAGGGGCCTCGGGTGACAGATACGCAGTATTTT. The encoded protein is CASSLSQGPRVTDTQYF.

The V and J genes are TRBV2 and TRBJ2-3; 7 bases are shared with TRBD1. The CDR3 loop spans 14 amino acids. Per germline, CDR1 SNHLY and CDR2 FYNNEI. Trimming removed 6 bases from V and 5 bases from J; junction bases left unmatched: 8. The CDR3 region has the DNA TGTGCCAGCAGCGGCAACAGGGGCGGAGATACGCAGTATTTT. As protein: CASSGNRGGDTQYF.

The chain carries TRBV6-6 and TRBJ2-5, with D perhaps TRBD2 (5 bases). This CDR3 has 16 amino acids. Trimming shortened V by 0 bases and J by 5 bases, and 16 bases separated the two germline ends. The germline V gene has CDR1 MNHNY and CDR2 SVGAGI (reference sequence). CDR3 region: CASSYSLGQTGETQYF. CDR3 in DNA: TGTGCCAGCAGTTACTCACTGGGCCAGACGGGGGAGACCCAGTACTTC.

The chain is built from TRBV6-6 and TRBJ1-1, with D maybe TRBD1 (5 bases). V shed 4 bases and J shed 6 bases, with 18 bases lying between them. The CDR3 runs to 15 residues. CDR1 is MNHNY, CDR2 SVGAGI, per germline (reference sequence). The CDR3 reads CASSWGGRAGPEAFF. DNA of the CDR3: TGTGCCAGCAGTTGGGGGGGACGGGCTGGGCCTGAAGCTTTCTTT.

The CDR3 reads CASSQDLEGKGQPQHF. CDR3 DNA: TGTGCCAGCAGCCAAGATCTGGAGGGGAAAGGCCAGCCCCAGCATTTT. V is TRBV14 and J is TRBJ1-5; maybe TRBD1 (5 bases). There are 16 residues in the CDR3. Germline V lookup: CDR1 SGHDN, CDR2 FVKESK. The V end was cut by 0 bases, the J end by 7 bases, with 16 bases between. Using reference TRBV14 and TRBJ1-5 for the parts outside the CDR3, the full variable domain is EAGVTQFPSHSVIEKGQTVTLRCDPISGHDNLYWYRRVMGKEIKFLLHFVKESKQDESGMPNNRFLAERTGGTYSTLKVQPAELEDSGVYFCASSQDLEGKGQPQHFGDGTRLSIL.

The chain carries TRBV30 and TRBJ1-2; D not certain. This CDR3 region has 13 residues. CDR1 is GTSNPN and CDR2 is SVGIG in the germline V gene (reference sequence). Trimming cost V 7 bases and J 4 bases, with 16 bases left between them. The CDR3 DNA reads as TGTGCCTACCTCCAAAATTCGCGCTATGGCTACACCTTC. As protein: CAYLQNSRYGYTF. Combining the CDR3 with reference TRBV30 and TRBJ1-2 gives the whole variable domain SQTIHQWPATLVQPVGSPLSLECTVEGTSNPNLYWYRQAAGRGLQLLFYSVGIGQISSEVPQNLSASRPQDRQFILSSKKLLLSDSGFYLCAYLQNSRYGYTFGSGTRLTVV.

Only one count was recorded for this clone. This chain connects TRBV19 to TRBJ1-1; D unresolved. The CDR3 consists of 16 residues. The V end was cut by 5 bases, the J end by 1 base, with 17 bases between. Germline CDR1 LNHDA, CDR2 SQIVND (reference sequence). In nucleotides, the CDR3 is TGTGCCAGTAGTCCCCAACCGGTAGGGAGGAACACTGAAGCTTTCTTT. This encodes CASSPQPVGRNTEAFF.

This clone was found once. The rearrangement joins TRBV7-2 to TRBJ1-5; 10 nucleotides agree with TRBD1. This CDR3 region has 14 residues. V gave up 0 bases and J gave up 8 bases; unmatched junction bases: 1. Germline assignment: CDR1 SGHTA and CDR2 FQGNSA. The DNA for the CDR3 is TGTGCCAGCAGCTTAGCTGGGACAGGGGAGCCCCAGCATTTT. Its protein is CASSLAGTGEPQHF.

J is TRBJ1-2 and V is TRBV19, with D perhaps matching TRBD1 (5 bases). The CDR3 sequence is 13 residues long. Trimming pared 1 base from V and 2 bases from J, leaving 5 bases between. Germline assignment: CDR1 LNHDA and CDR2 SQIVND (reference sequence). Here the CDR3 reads CASSIAGNYGYTF. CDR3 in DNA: TGTGCCAGTAGTATAGCAGGGAACTATGGCTACACCTTC. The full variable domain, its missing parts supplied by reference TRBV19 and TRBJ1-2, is DGGITQSPKYLFRKEGQNVTLSCEQNLNHDAMYWYRQDPGQGLRLIYYSQIVNDFQKGDIAEGYSVSREKKESFPLTVTSAQKNPTAFYLCASSIAGNYGYTFGSGTRLTVV.

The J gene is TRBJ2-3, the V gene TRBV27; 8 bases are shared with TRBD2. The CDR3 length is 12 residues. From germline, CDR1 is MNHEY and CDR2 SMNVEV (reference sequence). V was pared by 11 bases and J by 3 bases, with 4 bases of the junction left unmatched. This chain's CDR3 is CASAGGTDTQYF. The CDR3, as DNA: TGTGCCTCGGCGGGGGGAACAGATACGCAGTATTTT.

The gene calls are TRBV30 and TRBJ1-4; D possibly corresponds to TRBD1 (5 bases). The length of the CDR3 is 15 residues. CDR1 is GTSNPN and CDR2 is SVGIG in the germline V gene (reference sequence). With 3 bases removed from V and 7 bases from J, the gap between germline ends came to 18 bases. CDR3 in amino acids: CAWRTGGEWSEKLFF. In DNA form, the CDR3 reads TGTGCCTGGAGGACCGGGGGGGAGTGGAGTGAAAAACTGTTTTTT. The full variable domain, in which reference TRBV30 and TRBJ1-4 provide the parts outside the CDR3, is SQTIHQWPATLVQPVGSPLSLECTVEGTSNPNLYWYRQAAGRGLQLLFYSVGIGQISSEVPQNLSASRPQDRQFILSSKKLLLSDSGFYLCAWRTGGEWSEKLFFGSGTQLSVL.

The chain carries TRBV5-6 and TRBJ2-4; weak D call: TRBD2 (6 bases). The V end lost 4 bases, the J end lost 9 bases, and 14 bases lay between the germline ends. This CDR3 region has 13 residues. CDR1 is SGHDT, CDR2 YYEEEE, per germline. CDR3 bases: TGTGCCAGCAGCCGGGACTTTCAGGGCATTCAGTACTTC. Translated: CASSRDFQGIQYF.

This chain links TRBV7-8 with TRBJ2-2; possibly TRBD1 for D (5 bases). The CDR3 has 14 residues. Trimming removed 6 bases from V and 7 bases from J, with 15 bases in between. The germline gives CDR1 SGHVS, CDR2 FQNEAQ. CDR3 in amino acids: CASSTALRGGELFF. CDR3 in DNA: TGTGCCAGCAGTACAGCCCTAAGGGGCGGGGAGCTGTTTTTT.

The chain's CDR3 is CASSVDSQGYNEQFF. DNA of the CDR3: TGTGCCAGCAGCGTGGACTCCCAAGGCTACAATGAGCAGTTCTTC. V gene TRBV5-4 combines with J gene TRBJ2-1; maybe TRBD2 (5 bases). Trimming left V 4 bases short and J 3 bases short, with 14 bases between. CDR3 length equals 15 residues. In germline, CDR1 is SGHNT, CDR2 YYREEE (reference sequence).

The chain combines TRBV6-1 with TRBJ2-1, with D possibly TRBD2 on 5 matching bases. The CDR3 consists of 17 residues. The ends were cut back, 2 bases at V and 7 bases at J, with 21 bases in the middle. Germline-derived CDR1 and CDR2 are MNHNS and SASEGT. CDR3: CASSEKGGLGSRNEQFF. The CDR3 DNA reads TGTGCCAGCAGTGAAAAGGGCGGGCTAGGGTCTCGTAATGAGCAGTTCTTC.

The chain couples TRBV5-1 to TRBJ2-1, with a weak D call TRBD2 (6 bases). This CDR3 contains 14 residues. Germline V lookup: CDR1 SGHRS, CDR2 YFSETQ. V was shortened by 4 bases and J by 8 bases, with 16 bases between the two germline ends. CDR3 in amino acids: CASSLVGGLDEQFF. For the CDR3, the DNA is TGCGCCAGCAGCCTGGTCGGGGGACTCGATGAGCAGTTCTTC.

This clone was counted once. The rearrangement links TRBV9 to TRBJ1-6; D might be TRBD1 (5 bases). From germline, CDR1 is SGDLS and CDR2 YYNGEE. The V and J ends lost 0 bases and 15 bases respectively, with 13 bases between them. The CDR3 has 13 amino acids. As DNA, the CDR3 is TGTGCCAGCAGCGTAGAAGGCTTGGGGCACCTCCACTTT. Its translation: CASSVEGLGHLHF.

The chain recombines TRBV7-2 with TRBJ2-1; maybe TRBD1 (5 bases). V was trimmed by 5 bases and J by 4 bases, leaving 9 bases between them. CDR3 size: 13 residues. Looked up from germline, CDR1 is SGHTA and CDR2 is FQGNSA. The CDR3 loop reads CASSPQGYNEQFF. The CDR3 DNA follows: TGTGCCAGCAGCCCGCAGGGTTACAATGAGCAGTTCTTC.

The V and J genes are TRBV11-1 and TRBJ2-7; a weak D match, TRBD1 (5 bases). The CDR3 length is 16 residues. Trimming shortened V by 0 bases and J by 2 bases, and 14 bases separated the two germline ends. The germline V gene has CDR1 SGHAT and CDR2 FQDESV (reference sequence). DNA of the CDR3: TGTGCCAGCAGCTTAGCGGAACAGGCCGTTCCCTACGAGCAGTACTTC. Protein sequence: CASSLAEQAVPYEQYF. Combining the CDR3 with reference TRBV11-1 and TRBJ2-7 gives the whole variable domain EAEVAQSPRYKITEKSQAVAFWCDPISGHATLYWYRQILGQGPELLVQFQDESVVDDSQLPKDRFSAERLKGVDSTLKIQPAELGDSAMYLCASSLAEQAVPYEQYFGPGTRLTVT.

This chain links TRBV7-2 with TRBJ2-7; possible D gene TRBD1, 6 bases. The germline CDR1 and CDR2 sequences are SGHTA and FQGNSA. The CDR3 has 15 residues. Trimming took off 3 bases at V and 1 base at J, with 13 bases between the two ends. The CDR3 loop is CASSLGTSISYEQYF. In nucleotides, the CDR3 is TGTGCCAGCAGCTTGGGGACATCTATTTCCTACGAGCAGTACTTC. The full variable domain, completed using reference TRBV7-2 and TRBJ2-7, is GAGVSQSPSNKVTEKGKDVELRCDPISGHTALYWYRQSLGQGLEFLIYFQGNSAPDKSGLPSDRFSAERTGGSVSTLTIQRTQQEDSAVYLCASSLGTSISYEQYFGPGTRLTVT.

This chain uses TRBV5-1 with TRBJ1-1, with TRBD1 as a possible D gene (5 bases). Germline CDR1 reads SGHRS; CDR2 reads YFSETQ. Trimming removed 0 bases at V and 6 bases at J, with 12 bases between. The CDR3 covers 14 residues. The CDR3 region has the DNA TGCGCCAGCAGCTTGGTGGCGGGCAGGGCTGAAGCTTTCTTT. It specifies CASSLVAGRAEAFF.

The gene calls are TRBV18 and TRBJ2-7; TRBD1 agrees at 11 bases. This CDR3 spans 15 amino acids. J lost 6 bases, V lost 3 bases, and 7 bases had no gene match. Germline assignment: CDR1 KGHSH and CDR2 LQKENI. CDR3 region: CASSPGQGALFEQYF. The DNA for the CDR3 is TGTGCCAGCTCACCCGGACAGGGGGCTCTGTTCGAGCAGTACTTC.

In DNA form, the CDR3 reads TGTGCCAGCAGCTTCAGGGGTGAGGGCACTGAAGCTTTCTTT. Translation gives CASSFRGEGTEAFF. This chain uses TRBV5-4 with TRBJ1-1; a possible D gene is TRBD1 (6 bases). In germline, CDR1 is SGHNT, CDR2 YYREEE (reference sequence). V lost 2 bases and J lost 4, with 12 bases in between. This CDR3 has 14 residues.

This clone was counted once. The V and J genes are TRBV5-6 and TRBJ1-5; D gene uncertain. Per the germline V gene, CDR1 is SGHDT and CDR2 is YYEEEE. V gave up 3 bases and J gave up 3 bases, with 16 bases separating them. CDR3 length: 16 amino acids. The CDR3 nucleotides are TGTGCCAGCAGCTCCACCCAGGCTAACGTCAATCAGCCCCAGCATTTT. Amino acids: CASSSTQANVNQPQHF. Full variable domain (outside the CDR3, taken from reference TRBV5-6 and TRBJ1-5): DAGVTQSPTHLIKTRGQQVTLRCSPKSGHDTVSWYQQALGQGPQFIFQYYEEEERQRGNFPDRFSGHQFPNYSSELNVNALLLGDSALYLCASSSTQANVNQPQHFGDGTRLSIL.

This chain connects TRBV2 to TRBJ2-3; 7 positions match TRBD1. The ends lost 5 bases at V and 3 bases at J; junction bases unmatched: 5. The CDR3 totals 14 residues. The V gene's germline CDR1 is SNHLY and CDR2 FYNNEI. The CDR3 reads CASSIRDSTDTQYF. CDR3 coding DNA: TGTGCCAGCAGTATCCGGGACAGTACAGATACGCAGTATTTT.

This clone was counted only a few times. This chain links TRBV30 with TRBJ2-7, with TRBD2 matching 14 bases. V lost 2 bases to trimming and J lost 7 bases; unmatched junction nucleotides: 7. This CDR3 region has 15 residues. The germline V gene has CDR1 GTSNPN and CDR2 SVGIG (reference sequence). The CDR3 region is CAWSRGLAGVEEQYF. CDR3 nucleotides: TGTGCCTGGAGTAGGGGACTAGCGGGAGTAGAGGAGCAGTACTTC.

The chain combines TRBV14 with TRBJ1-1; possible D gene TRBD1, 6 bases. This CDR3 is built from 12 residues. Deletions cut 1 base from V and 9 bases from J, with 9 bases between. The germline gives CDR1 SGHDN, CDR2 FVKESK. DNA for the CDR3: TGTGCCAGCAGCCAAGTGACAGGAAAAGCTTTCTTT. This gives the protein CASSQVTGKAFF.

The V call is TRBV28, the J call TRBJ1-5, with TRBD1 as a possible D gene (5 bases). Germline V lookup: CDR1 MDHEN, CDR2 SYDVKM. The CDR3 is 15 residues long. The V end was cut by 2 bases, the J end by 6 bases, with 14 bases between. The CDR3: CASSLPGGLGQPQHF. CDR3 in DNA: TGTGCCAGCAGTTTACCGGGGGGGTTAGGTCAGCCCCAGCATTTT.

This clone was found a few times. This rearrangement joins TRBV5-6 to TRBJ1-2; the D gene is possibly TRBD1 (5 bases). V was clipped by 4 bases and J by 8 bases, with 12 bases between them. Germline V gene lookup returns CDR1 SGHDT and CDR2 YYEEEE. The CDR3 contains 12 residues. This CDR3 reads CASSPDIGGYTF. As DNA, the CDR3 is TGTGCCAGCAGCCCGGACATCGGGGGCTACACCTTC. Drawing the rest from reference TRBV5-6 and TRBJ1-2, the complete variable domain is DAGVTQSPTHLIKTRGQQVTLRCSPKSGHDTVSWYQQALGQGPQFIFQYYEEEERQRGNFPDRFSGHQFPNYSSELNVNALLLGDSALYLCASSPDIGGYTFGSGTRLTVV.